This T cell receptor beta chain was sequenced for a study of shared clonotypes between healthy human individuals. CDR3 length equals 13 residues. J gave up 4 bases and V 9 bases, and 2 bases lay outside the gene matches. CDR1 is SGHNT and CDR2 is YYREEE in the germline V gene (reference sequence). The assay ran at deep level. Genomic DNA from each subset was divided evenly over several immunoSEQ plates. Repertoires were generated with immunoSEQ multiplex PCR, while TCRdb's copy carries only in-frame clones and drops some. The sample contains roughly 300,000 clones, around 87% of which appear only once.

The clonotype comes from a man between 18 and 29 years old in good health. The chain has TRBV5-4 and TRBJ2-7; 15 positions match TRBD2. What was sequenced was memory CD8+ T cells sorted from blood. The sample's subset: CD45RO+ cells pooled with CCR7-negative TemRA cells. The CDR3: CATGTSGGYEQYF. CDR3 coding DNA: TGTGCCACAGGGACTAGCGGGGGGTACGAGCAGTACTTC. The entire variable domain, with the rest obtained from reference TRBV5-4 and TRBJ2-7, is as follows: ETGVTQSPTHLIKTRGQQVTLRCSSQSGHNTVSWYQQALGQGPQFIFQYYREEENGRGNFPPRFSGLQFPNYSSELNVNALELDDSALYLCATGTSGGYEQYFGPGTRLTVT.